These 16 T cell receptor beta chains were sequenced from one sample in a study of shared clonotypes between healthy human individuals. Produced via immunoSEQ multiplex PCR; TCRdb's table is partial and in-frame only. The sample yields approximately 2,300,000 clones, roughly 90% seen once. The material sequenced was naive CD4+ T cells from PBMCs. Described subset: CD45RA+ positively selected. These receptors were collected from a man aged 18 to 30 in good health. Some clones in this sample may be carry-over from other donors' samples.

The chain joins TRBV6-5 to TRBJ1-4; D is ambiguous. The germline V gene encodes CDR1 MNHEY and CDR2 SVGAGI. Deletions cut 2 bases from V and 10 bases from J, with 5 bases between. The CDR3 covers 11 residues. The CDR3 loop reads CASSYRRKLFF. DNA for the CDR3: TGTGCCAGCAGTTACCGGCGAAAACTGTTTTTT.

The chain couples TRBV18 to TRBJ1-4, with no clear D. The CDR3 is 15 residues long. V was shortened by 3 bases and J by 6 bases, with 14 bases between the two germline ends. The germline CDR1 and CDR2 sequences are KGHSH and LQKENI. Here the CDR3 reads CASSPAATEDEKLFF. The CDR3 DNA sequence: TGTGCCAGCTCACCCGCCGCGACGGAAGATGAAAAACTGTTTTTT. Complete variable domain (other parts from reference TRBV18 and TRBJ1-4): NAGVMQNPRHLVRRRGQEARLRCSPMKGHSHVYWYRQLPEEGLKFMVYLQKENIIDESGMPKERFSAEFPKEGPSILRIQQVVRGDSAAYFCASSPAATEDEKLFFGSGTQLSVL.

The gene calls are TRBV5-1 and TRBJ1-1; D gene ambiguous. The CDR3 has 14 residues. Germline CDR1 is SGHRS and CDR2 is YFSETQ. V was pared by 4 bases and J by 4 bases, with 14 bases between. The CDR3 DNA reads TGCGCCAGCAGCCAGCTTACCTTGGGCACTGAAGCTTTCTTT. Protein product: CASSQLTLGTEAFF.

The J gene is TRBJ2-1, the V gene TRBV27, with D hard to call. This CDR3 spans 12 amino acids. Germline assignment: CDR1 MNHEY and CDR2 SMNVEV (reference sequence). The V gene lost 3 bases and the J gene lost 10 bases, with 10 bases spanning the gap. CDR3 in amino acids: CASSFSQGEQFF. The CDR3 coding sequence is TGTGCCAGCAGTTTTTCACAAGGAGAGCAGTTCTTC.

The genes are TRBV28 and TRBJ2-2, with 9 bases that match TRBD2. The CDR3 is 15 residues long. The junction had 4 bases not matched to a gene; V was cut back by 6 bases and J by 2 bases. Germline loops: CDR1 MDHEN, CDR2 SYDVKM. Written as DNA, the CDR3 is TGTGCCAGCAGCAGACTAGCGGCCAACACCGGGGAGCTGTTTTTT. Its translation is CASSRLAANTGELFF.

The rearrangement links TRBV11-1 to TRBJ1-2; 7 nucleotides agree with TRBD1. CDR3 length: 13 residues. CDR1 is SGHAT and CDR2 is FQDESV in the germline V gene (reference sequence). V trimming: 4 bases; J trimming: 7 bases; junction bases outside the gene matches: 6. This CDR3 reads CASSSQAGGGYTF. CDR3 DNA sequence: TGTGCCAGCAGCTCCCAGGCAGGGGGTGGCTACACCTTC.

V is TRBV5-4 and J is TRBJ1-2; TRBD1 matches 7 bases. The germline V gene encodes CDR1 SGHNT and CDR2 YYREEE (reference sequence). The CDR3 is 15 amino acids. V lost 1 base, J lost 2 bases, and 5 bases stayed unmatched. CDR3: CASSLIGGGNYGYTF. The CDR3 DNA follows: TGTGCCAGCAGCTTGATAGGGGGCGGCAACTATGGCTACACCTTC.

The chain combines TRBV5-1 with TRBJ2-3; D call uncertain. V lost 0 bases to trimming and J lost 2 bases, with 10 bases between them. CDR1 is SGHRS and CDR2 is YFSETQ in the germline V gene. CDR3 length: 15 residues. CDR3 bases: TGCGCCAGCAGCTTGGGGCAAGTGAACACAGATACGCAGTATTTT. Protein sequence: CASSLGQVNTDTQYF.

This chain joins TRBV19 and TRBJ2-1; 7 positions agree with TRBD1. The CDR3 is 16 residues long. Per germline, CDR1 LNHDA and CDR2 SQIVND (reference sequence). Losses at the gene ends were 5 bases for V and 4 bases for J; bases not matched to a gene: 11. CDR3 nucleotides: TGTGCCAGTAGTCCAACCGGGACAGCTGCATACAATGAGCAGTTCTTC. Protein product: CASSPTGTAAYNEQFF.

Only one count was recorded for this clone. The gene calls are TRBV12-5 and TRBJ2-3; maybe TRBD2 (6 bases). In germline, CDR1 is LGHNT, CDR2 FRNRAP. The ends were cut back, 8 bases at V and 6 bases at J, with 18 bases in the middle. CDR3 length: 14 amino acids. The CDR3 spells CASNSGGTGDTQYF. CDR3 DNA sequence: TGTGCTAGTAACTCCGGCGGGACTGGGGATACGCAGTATTTT.

V gene TRBV6-1 combines with J gene TRBJ1-2; D gene uncertain. Looked up from germline, CDR1 is MNHNS and CDR2 is SASEGT. Trimming removed 5 bases from V and 3 bases from J, with 13 bases in between. There are 14 residues in the CDR3. As DNA, the CDR3 is TGTGCCAGCAGTCTCGCGAGGCGGGACTATGGCTACACCTTC. This gives the protein CASSLARRDYGYTF.

This chain uses TRBV2 with TRBJ1-5; TRBD1 might be the D (5 bases). With 6 bases removed from V and 7 bases from J, the gap between germline ends came to 16 bases. The CDR3 has 14 residues. Germline V gene sequence: CDR1 SNHLY, CDR2 FYNNEI. DNA of the CDR3: TGTGCCAGCAGCCTAAGAGACAGTTTCCAGCCCCAGCATTTT. It encodes CASSLRDSFQPQHF.

The rearrangement uses TRBV28 and TRBJ2-6; 11 bases fit TRBD2. V lost 6 bases, J lost 3 bases, and 1 base stayed unmatched. Germline loops: CDR1 MDHEN, CDR2 SYDVKM. The CDR3 sequence is 15 residues long. Here the CDR3 DNA reads TGTGCCAGCAGGACTAGCGGGGTTGGGGCCAACGTCCTGACTTTC. This gives the protein CASRTSGVGANVLTF.

The rearrangement uses TRBV28 and TRBJ2-7; 7 nucleotides line up with TRBD1. The V and J ends lost 5 bases and 3 bases, in that order; junction bases with no gene match: 10. The length of the CDR3 is 15 residues. Germline V gene sequence: CDR1 MDHEN, CDR2 SYDVKM. CDR3 DNA: TGTGCCAGCAGTAGCCCCGGGACAGTTGACTACGAGCAGTACTTC. It translates to CASSSPGTVDYEQYF.

This chain uses TRBV10-3 with TRBJ1-1, with D possibly being TRBD1 (6 bases). The CDR3 runs to 11 residues. Germline V CDR1 and CDR2: ENHRY, SYGVKD. V lost 6 bases to trimming and J lost 8 bases, with 10 bases between them. The CDR3 is CAISNTGEAFF. In DNA form, the CDR3 reads TGTGCCATCAGCAACACAGGGGAAGCTTTCTTT.

The chain links TRBV5-1 to TRBJ2-1, with 11 bases matching TRBD2. This CDR3 has 18 residues. Germline V gene lookup returns CDR1 SGHRS and CDR2 YFSETQ. V lost 1 base and J lost 3; bases outside the gene matches: 9. CDR3 residues: CASSLPLLAGEDYNEQFF. CDR3 in DNA: TGCGCCAGCAGCTTGCCCCTACTAGCGGGAGAGGACTACAATGAGCAGTTCTTC. The variable domain in full, completed from reference TRBV5-1 and TRBJ2-1, reads KAGVTQTPRYLIKTRGQQVTLSCSPISGHRSVSWYQQTPGQGLQFLFEYFSETQRNKGNFPGRFSGRQFSNSRSEMNVSTLELGDSALYLCASSLPLLAGEDYNEQFFGPGTRLTVL.